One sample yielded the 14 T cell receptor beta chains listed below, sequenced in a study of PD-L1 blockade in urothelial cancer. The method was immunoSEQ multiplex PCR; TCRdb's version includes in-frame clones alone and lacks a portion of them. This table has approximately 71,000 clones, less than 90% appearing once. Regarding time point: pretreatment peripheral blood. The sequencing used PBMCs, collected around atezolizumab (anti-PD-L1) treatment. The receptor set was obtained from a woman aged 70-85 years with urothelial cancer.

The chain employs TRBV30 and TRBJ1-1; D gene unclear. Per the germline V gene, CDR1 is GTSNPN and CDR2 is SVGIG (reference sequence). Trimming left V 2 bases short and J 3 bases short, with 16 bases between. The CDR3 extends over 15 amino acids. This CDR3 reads CAWSRGLERHTEAFF. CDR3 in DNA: TGTGCCTGGAGTCGAGGTCTAGAAAGACACACTGAAGCTTTCTTT.

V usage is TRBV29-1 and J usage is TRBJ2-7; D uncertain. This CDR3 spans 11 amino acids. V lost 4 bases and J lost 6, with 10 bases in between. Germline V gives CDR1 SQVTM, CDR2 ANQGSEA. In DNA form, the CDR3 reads TGCAGCGTTGTGCTTGCGAGCGAGCAGTACTTC. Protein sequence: CSVVLASEQYF.

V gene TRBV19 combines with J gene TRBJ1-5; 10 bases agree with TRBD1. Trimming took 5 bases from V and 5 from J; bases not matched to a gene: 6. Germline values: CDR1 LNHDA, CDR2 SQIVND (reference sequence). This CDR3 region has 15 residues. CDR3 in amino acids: CASSHPGTGDQPQHF. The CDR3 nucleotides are TGTGCCAGTAGTCACCCGGGGACAGGGGATCAGCCCCAGCATTTT.

As DNA, the CDR3 is TGCGCCAGCAGCCTAACGGACAGTGCTACCTACGAGCAGTACTTC. This encodes CASSLTDSATYEQYF. The rearrangement links TRBV4-1 to TRBJ2-7; TRBD1 is a possible D gene (6 bases). This CDR3 has 15 residues. V dropped 4 bases and J dropped 2 bases, with 15 bases sitting between them. Per germline, CDR1 MGHRA and CDR2 YSYEKL.

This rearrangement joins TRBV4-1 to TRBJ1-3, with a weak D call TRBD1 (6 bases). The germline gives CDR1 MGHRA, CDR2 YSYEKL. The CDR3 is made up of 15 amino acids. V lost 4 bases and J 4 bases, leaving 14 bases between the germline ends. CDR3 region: CASSLGQLPGNTIYF. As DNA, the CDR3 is TGCGCCAGCAGCCTAGGACAGTTACCAGGAAACACCATATATTTT.

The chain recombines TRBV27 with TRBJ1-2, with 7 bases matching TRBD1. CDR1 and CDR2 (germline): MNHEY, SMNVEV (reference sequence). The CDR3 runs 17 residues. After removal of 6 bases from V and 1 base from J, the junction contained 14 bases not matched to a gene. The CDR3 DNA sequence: TGTGCCAGCAGATTTACGGCCGCTCAGGGGGATAACTATGGCTACACCTTC. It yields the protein CASRFTAAQGDNYGYTF.

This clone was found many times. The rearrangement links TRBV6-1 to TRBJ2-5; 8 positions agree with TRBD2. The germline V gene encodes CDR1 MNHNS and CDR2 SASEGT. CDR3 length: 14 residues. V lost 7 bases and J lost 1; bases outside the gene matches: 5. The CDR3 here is CASTRAGGQETQYF. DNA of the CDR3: TGTGCCAGCACACGGGCGGGGGGCCAAGAGACCCAGTACTTC.

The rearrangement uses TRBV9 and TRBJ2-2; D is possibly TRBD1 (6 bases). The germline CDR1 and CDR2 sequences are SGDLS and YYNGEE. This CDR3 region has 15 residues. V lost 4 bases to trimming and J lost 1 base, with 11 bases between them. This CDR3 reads CASSTRTENTGELFF. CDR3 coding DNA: TGTGCCAGCAGCACTCGGACAGAGAACACCGGGGAGCTGTTTTTT.

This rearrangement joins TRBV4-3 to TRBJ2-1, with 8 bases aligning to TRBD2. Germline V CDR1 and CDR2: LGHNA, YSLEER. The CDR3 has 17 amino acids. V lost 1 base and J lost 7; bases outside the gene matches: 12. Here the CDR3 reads CASSQGLAGGLQNEQFF. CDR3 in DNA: TGCGCCAGCAGCCAAGGTTTGGCGGGGGGCCTCCAAAATGAGCAGTTCTTC.

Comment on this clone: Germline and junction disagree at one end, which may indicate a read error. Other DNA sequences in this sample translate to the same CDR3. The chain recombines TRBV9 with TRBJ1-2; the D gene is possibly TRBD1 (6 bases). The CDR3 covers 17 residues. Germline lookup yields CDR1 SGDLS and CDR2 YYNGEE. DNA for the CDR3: TGTGCCAGCAGCGAACACAGTACCGGGACGGGGGGCTATGGCTATACCTTC. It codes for CASSEHSTGTGGYGYTF.

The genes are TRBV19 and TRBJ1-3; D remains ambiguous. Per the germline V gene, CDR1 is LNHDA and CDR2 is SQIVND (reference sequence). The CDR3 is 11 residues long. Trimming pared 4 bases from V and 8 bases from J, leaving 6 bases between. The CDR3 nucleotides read TGTGCCAGTAGTAATATCTACACCATATATTTT. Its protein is CASSNIYTIYF.

The CDR3 nucleotides are TGTGCCAGCAGTTTTGGGCAGAACTATGGCTACACCTTC. It codes for CASSFGQNYGYTF. The V and J genes are TRBV6-5 and TRBJ1-2; no definite D call. Trimming shortened V by 4 bases and J by 2 bases, and 8 bases separated the two germline ends. This CDR3 contains 13 residues. Looked up from germline, CDR1 is MNHEY and CDR2 is SVGAGI.

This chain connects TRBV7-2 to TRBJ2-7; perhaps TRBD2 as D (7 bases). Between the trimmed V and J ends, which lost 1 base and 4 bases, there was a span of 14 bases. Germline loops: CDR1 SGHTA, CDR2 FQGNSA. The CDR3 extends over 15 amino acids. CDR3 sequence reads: CASSLEGGRGYEQYF. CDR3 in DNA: TGTGCCAGCAGCTTAGAAGGTGGGAGGGGGTACGAGCAGTACTTC.

The CDR3 is CASREGQSNTEAFF. CDR3 nucleotides: TGTGCCAGTAGGGAGGGACAGTCGAACACTGAAGCTTTCTTT. The chain recombines TRBV19 with TRBJ1-1; TRBD1 matches 7 bases. With V trimmed by 6 bases and J by 1 base, 5 bases remained unmatched. Germline CDR1 is LNHDA and CDR2 is SQIVND (reference sequence). There are 14 residues in the CDR3.